A selection of T cell receptor beta chains follows, all from one sample in a study of cytomegalovirus exposure and HLA in healthy donors. TCRdb's copy holds only in-frame clones and misses some; the assay was immunoSEQ multiplex PCR. The listing contains fewer than 95,000 clones. Sequencing input: PBMCs. The source of these receptors is a woman between 40 and 50 years old in good health and CMV-seropositive. Both conserved end residues are trimmed from each CDR3. A D gene is named only where the DNA matches it firmly.

V gene: TRBV7-9; D gene: NA; CDR3 protein: ASSPGEWTDTQY
V gene: TRBV6-5; D gene: TRBD1; CDR3 protein: ASSRPNRGSYEQY
V gene: TRBV4-3; D gene: TRBD2; CDR3 protein: ASSQDWGGDTGELF
V gene: TRBV14; D gene: NA; CDR3 protein: ASSIRDQETQY
V gene: TRBV2; D gene: TRBD1; CDR3 protein: ANSGGQGEPGANVLT
V gene: TRBV30; D gene: NA; CDR3 protein: AWTGDHNEKLF
V gene: TRBV19; D gene: NA; CDR3 protein: ASSVSPLDGYEQY
V gene: TRBV6-6; D gene: NA; CDR3 protein: ASRRGGQNIQY
V gene: TRBV29-1; D gene: TRBD1; CDR3 protein: SVHKQGVNTEAF
V gene: TRBV23-1; D gene: TRBD1; CDR3 protein: ASTGTVSYNEQF
V gene: TRBV9; D gene: NA; CDR3 protein: ASSPGGGGYGYT
V gene: TRBV29-1; D gene: NA; CDR3 protein: SVLDSGNEQF
V gene: TRBV2; D gene: NA; CDR3 protein: ASVDGEETQY
V gene: TRBV6-6; D gene: TRBD2; CDR3 protein: ASSFSGADNEQF
V gene: TRBV5-1; D gene: NA; CDR3 protein: ASSLGDTPGNTIY
V gene: TRBV29-1; D gene: TRBD2; CDR3 protein: SVVGLGAGVRNEQF
V gene: TRBV6-1; D gene: NA; CDR3 protein: ASSEHTGNTEAF
V gene: TRBV18; D gene: TRBD1; CDR3 protein: ASSFSGTGDGYT
V gene: TRBV18; D gene: NA; CDR3 protein: ASSPRRRNTGELF
V gene: TRBV4-2; D gene: TRBD2; CDR3 protein: ASSRGLGNEQY
V gene: TRBV5-1; D gene: TRBD2; CDR3 protein: ASSWVRTSGRTDTQY
V gene: TRBV2; D gene: NA; CDR3 protein: ATTNYGSREQF
V gene: TRBV19; D gene: NA; CDR3 protein: ASSQTYRNLMNTEAF
V gene: TRBV28; D gene: TRBD1; CDR3 protein: ASNPNTGVQETQY
V gene: TRBV19; D gene: NA; CDR3 protein: ASSIGYRQGSGYT